This is a list of T cell receptor beta chains from one sample in a study of blood T cells in healthy people across ages. TCRdb ran MiXCR on the 5' RACE reads and lists one entry per CDR3 protein. The sample gives about a million distinct CDR3 sequences, roughly 48% of which show up once; 13% is in the top ten. The sequencing sample was made of blood. All receptors derive from a man aged 25 to 40 in good health. The CDR3 runs from the conserved cysteine through the conserved F or W. Each record gives: V gene, clone size, J gene, D gene, CDR3 protein, CDR3 DNA. A D gene is named only where the DNA matches it firmly. Not every row has a clone size; where given, it reads once, few, many or a size class.

>TRBV4-1|few|TRBJ2-7|.
CASSPSGAGPGPNSYEQYF
TGCGCCAGCAGCCCAAGTGGAGCAGGACCGGGACCAAATTCCTACGAGCAGTACTTC
>TRBV6-2/TRBV6-3|few|TRBJ2-1|.
CASTLGGGRNEQFF
TGTGCCAGCACCCTCGGAGGGGGGAGAAATGAGCAGTTCTTC
>TRBV4-1|few|TRBJ1-2|.
CASSLIPGAEDGYTF
TGCGCCAGCAGCCTAATACCAGGGGCAGAAGATGGCTACACCTTC
>TRBV11-2|.|TRBJ2-1|TRBD2
CASSLGPSGGNEQSF
TGTGCCAGCAGCTTAGGGCCTAGCGGTGGGAATGAGCAGTCCTTC
>TRBV4-2|.|TRBJ2-5|.
CASSQDESRIPTEETQYF
TGTGCCAGCAGCCAAGATGAGTCTCGGATCCCCACGGAGGAGACCCAGTACTTC
>TRBV4-2|few|TRBJ2-3|.
CASSQGGVFSTDTQYF
TGTGCCAGCAGCCAAGGGGGCGTTTTCAGCACAGATACGCAGTATTTT
>TRBV5-1|.|TRBJ2-1|.
CASSLGHGVSNEQFF
TGCGCCAGCAGCTTGGGTCACGGGGTAAGCAATGAGCAGTTCTTC
>TRBV27|many|TRBJ2-7|TRBD1
CASSLKGGRYEQYF
TGTGCCAGCAGTTTAAAAGGGGGCAGGTACGAGCAGTACTTC
>TRBV9|.|TRBJ2-7|TRBD1
CASSVTGDYEQYF
TGTGCCAGCAGCGTAACAGGGGACTACGAGCAGTACTTC
>TRBV7-9|.|TRBJ1-4|TRBD1
CASSQWDSLNEKLFF
TGTGCCAGCAGTCAATGGGACAGCCTTAATGAAAAACTGTTTTTT
>TRBV30|.|TRBJ1-2|TRBD1
CARYSGTGYGYTF
TGTGCCCGGTACTCCGGGACAGGGTATGGCTACACCTTC
>TRBV6-5|few|TRBJ1-2|.
CASSYGAGDGYTF
TGTGCCAGCAGTTACGGTGCAGGGGACGGCTACACCTTC
>TRBV7-9|.|TRBJ2-5|.
CASTPVQGETQYF
TGTGCCAGCACCCCAGTCCAGGGGGAGACCCAGTACTTC
>TRBV5-6|.|TRBJ1-2|.
CASSPFNDNGHTF
TGTGCCAGCAGCCCATTCAACGACAATGGCCACACCTTC
>TRBV7-8|.|TRBJ1-2|.
CASSSDPSNYGYTF
TGTGCCAGCAGCTCCGACCCCTCTAACTATGGCTACACCTTC
>TRBV2|.|TRBJ1-2|.
CASSEWDGNYGYTF
TGTGCCAGCAGTGAATGGGACGGGAACTATGGCTACACCTTC
>TRBV5-1|few|TRBJ1-4|.
CASSRWGNEKLFF
TGCGCCAGCAGCCGGTGGGGTAATGAAAAACTGTTTTTT
>TRBV5-1|.|TRBJ2-2|TRBD2
CASSFPGSGRKNTGELFF
TGCGCCAGCAGCTTCCCCGGTAGCGGGAGGAAGAACACCGGGGAGCTGTTTTTT
>TRBV20-1|few|TRBJ1-4|TRBD1
CSGTGGDEKLFF
TGCAGCGGAACAGGGGGCGACGAAAAACTGTTTTTT
>TRBV6-6|.|TRBJ1-4|TRBD1
CASSPEGQGAGKLFF
TGTGCCAGCAGCCCCGAGGGACAGGGGGCAGGGAAACTGTTTTTT
>TRBV27|once|TRBJ2-1|.
CASSLHLGAPYNEQFF
TGTGCCAGCAGTTTACATCTGGGGGCCCCCTACAATGAGCAGTTCTTC
>TRBV7-9|.|TRBJ1-2|.
CASSPGQVLAPNYGYTF
TGTGCCAGCAGCCCCGGGCAGGTTCTAGCTCCTAACTATGGCTACACCTTC
>TRBV18|.|TRBJ2-3|.
CASSPLEGDTQYF
TGTGCCAGCTCACCACTGGAAGGAGATACGCAGTATTTT
>TRBV7-2|.|TRBJ1-1|TRBD1
CASSSPGGQGNTEAFF
TGTGCCAGCAGCTCCCCCGGGGGACAGGGGAACACTGAAGCTTTCTTT
>TRBV2|.|TRBJ2-5|.
CASIKGRSQETQYF
TGTGCCAGCATCAAAGGACGGTCACAAGAGACCCAGTACTTC
>TRBV4-1|many|TRBJ2-7|.
CASSQDRGGSYEQYF
TGCGCCAGCAGCCAAGATCGGGGCGGCTCCTACGAGCAGTACTTC
>TRBV2|.|TRBJ2-7|TRBD1
CASKAGTGTYEQYF
TGTGCCAGCAAAGCCGGGACAGGGACCTACGAGCAGTACTTC
>TRBV4-2|.|TRBJ1-2|.
CASSQTDTNYGYTF
TGTGCCAGCAGCCAAACAGACACTAACTATGGCTACACCTTC
>TRBV12-3/TRBV12-4|.|TRBJ2-3|TRBD2
CASSSSGRSTDTQYF
TGTGCCAGCAGCAGTAGCGGGCGTAGCACAGATACGCAGTATTTT
>TRBV29-1|.|TRBJ2-1|.
CSVGWAVNEQFF
TGCAGCGTTGGATGGGCTGTCAATGAGCAGTTCTTC
>TRBV29-1|many|TRBJ1-2|.
CSVDFSSQPSYNYGYTF
TGCAGCGTTGACTTCTCCAGCCAGCCTTCGTATAACTATGGCTACACCTTC
>TRBV12-3/TRBV12-4|.|TRBJ1-5|.
CASSQGPRQPQHF
TGTGCCAGCAGCCAGGGTCCTAGGCAGCCCCAGCATTTT
>TRBV6-2/TRBV6-3|.|TRBJ2-3|.
CASSYRAVATDTQYF
TGTGCCAGCAGTTACAGGGCGGTCGCCACAGATACGCAGTATTTT
>TRBV27|.|TRBJ2-6|.
CASSYAGSGANVLTF
TGTGCCAGCAGTTACGCGGGGTCTGGGGCCAACGTCCTGACTTTC
>TRBV9|few|TRBJ1-2|.
CASSDPGHGSYGYTF
TGTGCCAGCAGCGACCCGGGACACGGAAGCTATGGCTACACCTTC